This T cell receptor (beta chain) was identified during a study of blood T cell repertoires in COVID-19 (dated by TCRdb to between 2020 and 2021). Regarding the study in general: The collaborator samples originated in the United States, Italy and Spain and spanned the acute and convalescent phases of COVID-19. The samples were drawn from two sources: the first 160 participants of the ongoing ImmuneRACE study, and 1,200 or so subjects contributed by 6 global collaborators. Where available, HLA class I and class II types were taken from metadata supplied by the sample provider and were not determined by assay-based typing. The repertoires were made available in a free public database intended to serve as a resource for research on the immune response to SARS-CoV-2. The material from the prospective study consisted of cDNA or gDNA derived from T cells, B-cell-depleted T cells, or PBMCs. A de-identified subject ID, COVID-19 status, age in years and sex were almost always included in the sample metadata. Deeply sampled blood TCRbeta repertoires from subjects exposed to, actively infected with, or recovered from COVID-19 were included in the dataset.

What the authors observed across the whole study: Clinical and demographic metadata were provided uncurated, with the amount varying by source and participant.

TCRbeta CDR3 regions were amplified from genomic DNA using the immunoSEQ Assay, a bias-controlled multiplex PCR. The authors' pipeline ran thus. The number of nucleated cells in each sample was estimated by amplification of reference gene primers within the assay. To quantify the absolute abundance of each unique TCRbeta CDR3 rearrangement, sequence reads were collapsed and filtered. For each sample, productive Simpson clonality was calculated as the square root of Simpson's diversity index over productive rearrangements. As stored in TCRdb, this immuneACCESS dataset retains in-frame rearrangements with V and J assigned. A fraction of the clones does not appear; measured against another copy, unresolved V genes explain less than half of the discrepancy, and the remainder lacks a known reason. V and J calls and clone size are as listed in that table; D and trimming were resolved from the DNA. A total of 250,000 to 300,000 clones appear in this sample, 85% to 90% of them only once. The ten largest account for approximately 6.5% of the sample.

This clone was detected once. Its target antigen remains unknown. Base qualities are not recorded, but no much larger clone differs from it by a single base. In Seattle, one collaborating source enrolled patients while the infection was active and tracked those patients longitudinally over the course of disease. Whole blood was collected in K2EDTA tubes by collaborating institutions according to the institutions' own protocols. For TCRbeta analysis, collaborators shipped samples in one of three forms: frozen whole blood, isolated PBMCs, or DNA extracted from either of those sample types. V gives up 1 base and J gives up 2 bases, and the segment between their germline ends measures 11 bases. The CDR3 holds 15 amino acids from the cysteine to the phenylalanine. Here the CDR3 DNA is all that survives: 45 bases in frame from base 1. In the germline V gene, CDR1 corresponds to SGHVS and CDR2 to FQNEAQ.

This receptor was obtained from a woman between 45 and 60 years old with COVID-19, enrolled during active disease. Input material: peripheral blood. This chain joins TRBV7-8 to TRBJ2-5; the D region possibly corresponds to TRBD2 (5 bases align). The DNA reads as follows: TGTGCCAGCAGCTTAGTTTGGGAGCAGCAAGAGACCCAGTACTTC. Protein translation: CASSLVWEQQETQYF.